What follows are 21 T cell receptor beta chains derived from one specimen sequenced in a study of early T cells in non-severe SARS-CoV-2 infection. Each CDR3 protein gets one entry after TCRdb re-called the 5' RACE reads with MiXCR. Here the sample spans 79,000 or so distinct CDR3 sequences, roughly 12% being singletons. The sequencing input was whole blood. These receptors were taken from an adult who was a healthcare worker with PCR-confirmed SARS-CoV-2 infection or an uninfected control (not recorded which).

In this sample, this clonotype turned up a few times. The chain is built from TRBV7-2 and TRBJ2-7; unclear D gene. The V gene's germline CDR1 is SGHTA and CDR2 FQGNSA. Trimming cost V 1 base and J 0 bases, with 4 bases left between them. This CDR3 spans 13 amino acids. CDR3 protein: CASSLDFSYEQYF. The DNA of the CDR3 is TGTGCCAGCAGCTTAGACTTCTCCTACGAGCAGTACTTC.

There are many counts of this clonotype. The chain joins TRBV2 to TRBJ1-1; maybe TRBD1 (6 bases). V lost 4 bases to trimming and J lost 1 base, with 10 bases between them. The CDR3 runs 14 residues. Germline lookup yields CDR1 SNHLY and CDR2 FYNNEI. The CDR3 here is CASSVLGGNTEAFF. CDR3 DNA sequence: TGTGCCAGCAGTGTGTTAGGGGGGAACACTGAAGCTTTCTTT.

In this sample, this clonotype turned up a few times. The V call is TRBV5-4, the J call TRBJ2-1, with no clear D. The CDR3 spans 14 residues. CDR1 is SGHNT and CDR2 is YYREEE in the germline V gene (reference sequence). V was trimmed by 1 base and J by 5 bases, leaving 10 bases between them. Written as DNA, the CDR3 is TGTGCCAGCAGCTTGTTAGAGACCCACAATGAGCAGTTCTTC. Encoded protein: CASSLLETHNEQFF.

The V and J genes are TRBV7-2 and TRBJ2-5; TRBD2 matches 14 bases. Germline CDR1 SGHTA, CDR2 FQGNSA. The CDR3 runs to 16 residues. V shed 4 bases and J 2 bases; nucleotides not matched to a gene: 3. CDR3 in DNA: TGTGCCAGCAGCTCAAGACTAGCGGGGGGGCAAGAGACCCAGTACTTC. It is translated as CASSSRLAGGQETQYF.

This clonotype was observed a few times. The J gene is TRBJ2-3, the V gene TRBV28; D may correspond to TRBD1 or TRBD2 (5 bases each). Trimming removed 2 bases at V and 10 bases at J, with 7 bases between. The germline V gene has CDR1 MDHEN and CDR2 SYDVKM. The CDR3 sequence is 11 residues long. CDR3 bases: TGTGCCAGCAGTTTAGGGACGGCGCAGTATTTT. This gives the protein CASSLGTAQYF.

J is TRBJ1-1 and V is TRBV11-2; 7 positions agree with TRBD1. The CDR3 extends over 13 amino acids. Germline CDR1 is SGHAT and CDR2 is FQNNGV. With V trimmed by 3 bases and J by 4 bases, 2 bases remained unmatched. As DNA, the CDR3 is TGTGCCAGCAGCTTGCGGACAGGCACTGAAGCTTTCTTT. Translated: CASSLRTGTEAFF.

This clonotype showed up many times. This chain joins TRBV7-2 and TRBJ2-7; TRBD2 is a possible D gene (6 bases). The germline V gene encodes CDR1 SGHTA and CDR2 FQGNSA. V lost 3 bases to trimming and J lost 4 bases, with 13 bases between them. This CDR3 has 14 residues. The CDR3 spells CASSLRRDKYEQYF. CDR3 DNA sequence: TGTGCCAGCAGCTTGAGGCGGGATAAGTACGAGCAGTACTTC.

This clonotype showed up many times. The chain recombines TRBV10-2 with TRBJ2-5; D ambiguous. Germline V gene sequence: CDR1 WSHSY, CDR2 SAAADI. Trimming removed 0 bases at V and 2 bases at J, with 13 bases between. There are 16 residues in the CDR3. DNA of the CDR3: TGCGCCAGCAGTGAGTCGATTTGGGGAAATCAAGAGACCCAGTACTTC. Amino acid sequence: CASSESIWGNQETQYF.

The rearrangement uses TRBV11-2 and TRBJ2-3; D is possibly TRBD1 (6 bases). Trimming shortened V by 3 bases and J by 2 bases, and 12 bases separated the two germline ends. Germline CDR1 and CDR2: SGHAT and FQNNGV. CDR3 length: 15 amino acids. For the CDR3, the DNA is TGTGCCAGCAGCTTGTCCAGGGGACACACAGATACGCAGTATTTT. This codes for CASSLSRGHTDTQYF. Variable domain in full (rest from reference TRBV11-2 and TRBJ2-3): EAGVAQSPRYKIIEKRQSVAFWCNPISGHATLYWYQQILGQGPKLLIQFQNNGVVDDSQLPKDRFSAERLKGVDSTLKIQPAKLEDSAVYLCASSLSRGHTDTQYFGPGTRLTVL.

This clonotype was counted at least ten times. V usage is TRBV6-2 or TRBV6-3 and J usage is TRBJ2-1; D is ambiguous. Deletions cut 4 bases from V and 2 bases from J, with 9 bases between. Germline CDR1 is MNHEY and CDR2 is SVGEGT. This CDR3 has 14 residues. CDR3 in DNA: TGTGCCAGCAGTTTCACCAAAACCTACAATGAGCAGTTCTTC. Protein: CASSFTKTYNEQFF.

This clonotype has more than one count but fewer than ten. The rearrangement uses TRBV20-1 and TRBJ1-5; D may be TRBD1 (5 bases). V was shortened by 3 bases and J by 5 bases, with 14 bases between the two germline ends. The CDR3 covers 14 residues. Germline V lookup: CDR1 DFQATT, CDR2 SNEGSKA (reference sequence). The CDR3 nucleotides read TGCAGTGCTAGCCCCGGCGGGGACTATCAGCCCCAGCATTTT. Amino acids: CSASPGGDYQPQHF.

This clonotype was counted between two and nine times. This CDR3 is CSARRSGTGNSPLHF. CDR3 nucleotides: TGCAGTGCTAGGCGCTCCGGGACAGGGAATTCACCCCTCCACTTT. The chain combines TRBV20-1 with TRBJ1-6; 9 positions match TRBD1. This CDR3 region has 15 residues. CDR1 DFQATT and CDR2 SNEGSKA come from the germline V gene (reference sequence). The trim removed 3 bases at V and 7 bases at J, leaving 7 bases unmatched.

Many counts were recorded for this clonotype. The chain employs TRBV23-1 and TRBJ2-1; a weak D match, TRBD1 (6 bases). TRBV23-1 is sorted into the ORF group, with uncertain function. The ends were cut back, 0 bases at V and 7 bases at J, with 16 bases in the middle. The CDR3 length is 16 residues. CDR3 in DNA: TGCGCCAGCAGTCAATCCAAACAGGGTATAAGAAATGAGCAGTTCTTC. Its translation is CASSQSKQGIRNEQFF.

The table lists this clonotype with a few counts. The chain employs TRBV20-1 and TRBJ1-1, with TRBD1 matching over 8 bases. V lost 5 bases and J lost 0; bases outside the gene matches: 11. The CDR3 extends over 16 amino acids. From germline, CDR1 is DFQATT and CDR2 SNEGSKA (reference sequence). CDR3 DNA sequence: TGCAGTGCTGACAAACAGGGGGGCGTTATGAACACTGAAGCTTTCTTT. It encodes CSADKQGGVMNTEAFF.

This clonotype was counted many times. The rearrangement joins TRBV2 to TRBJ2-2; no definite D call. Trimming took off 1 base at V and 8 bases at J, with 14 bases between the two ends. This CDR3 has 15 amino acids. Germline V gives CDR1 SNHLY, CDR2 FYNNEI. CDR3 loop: CASSEDGSSGGELFF. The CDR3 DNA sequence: TGTGCCAGCAGTGAAGACGGGTCCTCCGGGGGGGAGCTGTTTTTT.

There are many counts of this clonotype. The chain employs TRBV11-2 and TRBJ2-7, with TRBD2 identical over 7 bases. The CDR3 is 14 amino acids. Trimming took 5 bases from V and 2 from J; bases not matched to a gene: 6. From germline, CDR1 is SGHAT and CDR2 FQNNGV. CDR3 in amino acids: CASSTSGGAYEQYF. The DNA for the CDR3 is TGTGCCAGCAGCACTAGTGGGGGGGCCTACGAGCAGTACTTC.

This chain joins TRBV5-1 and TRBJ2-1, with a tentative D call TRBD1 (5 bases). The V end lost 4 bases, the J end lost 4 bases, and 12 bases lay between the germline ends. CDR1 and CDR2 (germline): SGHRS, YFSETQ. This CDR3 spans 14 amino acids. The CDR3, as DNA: TGCGCCAGCAGCACCTCGACAGTATACAATGAGCAGTTCTTC. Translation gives CASSTSTVYNEQFF. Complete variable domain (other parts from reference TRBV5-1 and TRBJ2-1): KAGVTQTPRYLIKTRGQQVTLSCSPISGHRSVSWYQQTPGQGLQFLFEYFSETQRNKGNFPGRFSGRQFSNSRSEMNVSTLELGDSALYLCASSTSTVYNEQFFGPGTRLTVL.

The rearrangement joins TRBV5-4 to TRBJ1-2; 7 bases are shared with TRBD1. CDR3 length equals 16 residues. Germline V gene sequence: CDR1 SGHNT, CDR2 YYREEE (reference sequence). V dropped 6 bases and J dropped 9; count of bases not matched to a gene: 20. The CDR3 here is CASTLRIRQGRESYTF. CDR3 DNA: TGTGCCAGCACCCTACGAATCCGACAGGGCCGCGAGAGCTACACCTTC.

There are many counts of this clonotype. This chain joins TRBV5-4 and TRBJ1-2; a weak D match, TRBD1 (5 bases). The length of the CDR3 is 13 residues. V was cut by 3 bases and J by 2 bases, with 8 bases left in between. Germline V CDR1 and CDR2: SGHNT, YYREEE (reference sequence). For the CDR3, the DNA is TGTGCCAGCAGCTGGGGCCTCAACTATGGCTACACCTTC. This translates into CASSWGLNYGYTF.

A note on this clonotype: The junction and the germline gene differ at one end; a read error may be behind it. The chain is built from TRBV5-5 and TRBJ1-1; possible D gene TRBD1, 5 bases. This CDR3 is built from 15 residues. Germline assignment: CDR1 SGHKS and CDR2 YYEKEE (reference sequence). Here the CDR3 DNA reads TGTGCCGGCAGCCCTGGATGGGGGAGAGGAACTGAAGCTTTCTTT. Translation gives CAGSPGWGRGTEAFF. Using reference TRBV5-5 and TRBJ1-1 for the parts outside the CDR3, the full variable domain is DAGVTQSPTHLIKTRGQQVTLRCSPISGHKSVSWYQQVLGQGPQFIFQYYEKEERGRGNFPDRFSARQFPNYSSELNVNALLLGDSALYLCAGSPGWGRGTEAFFGQGTRLTVV.

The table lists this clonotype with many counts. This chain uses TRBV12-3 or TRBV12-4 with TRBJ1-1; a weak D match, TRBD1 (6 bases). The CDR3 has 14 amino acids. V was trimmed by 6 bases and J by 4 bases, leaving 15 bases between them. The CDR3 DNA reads TGTGCCAGCAGCTCCACAGGGTTGAGCACTGAAGCTTTCTTT. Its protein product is CASSSTGLSTEAFF.